The 5 T cell receptor beta chains listed next were all sequenced from one sample in a study of blood T cell repertoires in COVID-19. The assay was immunoSEQ multiplex PCR, and TCRdb's table has in-frame clones only and misses some. The sample shows around 400,000 clones, approximately 91% of them seen only once. What was sequenced was PBMCs or T cells enriched from blood (not recorded which). The receptors originated from a woman aged 40 to 50 who had been exposed to COVID-19.

V usage is TRBV18 and J usage is TRBJ1-2; TRBD1 matches 8 bases. V trimming: 0 bases; J trimming: 6 bases; junction bases outside the gene matches: 6. The CDR3 extends over 15 amino acids. Per the germline V gene, CDR1 is KGHSH and CDR2 is LQKENI. DNA of the CDR3: TGTGCCAGCTCACCACCGGGACAGGCCAAAGATGGCTACACCTTC. It is translated as CASSPPGQAKDGYTF.

The V and J genes are TRBV6-6 and TRBJ1-1; 7 bases are shared with TRBD1. Germline assignment: CDR1 MNHNY and CDR2 SVGAGI (reference sequence). The CDR3 spans 16 residues. The trim removed 2 bases at V and 4 bases at J, leaving 10 bases unmatched. The CDR3 protein is CASSYPNSQGGTEAFF. CDR3 DNA sequence: TGTGCCAGCAGTTACCCTAACAGCCAGGGGGGCACTGAAGCTTTCTTT.

CDR3 in DNA: TGTGCCAGCACTGGGTGGAGGGCTTTTTATGGCTACACCTTC. Translation gives CASTGWRAFYGYTF. The chain is built from TRBV2 and TRBJ1-2, with no clear D. Germline V gene sequence: CDR1 SNHLY, CDR2 FYNNEI. The CDR3 consists of 14 residues. Trimming stripped 7 bases from V and 5 bases from J, with 17 bases between.

V usage is TRBV3-1 (or the pseudogene TRBV3-2) and J usage is TRBJ1-2; 7 bases line up with TRBD1. V lost 4 bases, J lost 4 bases, and 6 bases stayed unmatched. The CDR3 length is 14 residues. Germline V gene lookup returns CDR1 LGHDT and CDR2 YNNKEL (reference sequence). The CDR3 is CASSLEGTAYGYTF. CDR3 bases: TGTGCCAGCAGCCTCGAAGGGACAGCCTATGGCTACACCTTC.

V gene TRBV7-3 combines with J gene TRBJ1-6; D call uncertain. CDR3 length: 15 residues. Germline values: CDR1 SGHTA, CDR2 FQGTGA. V dropped 5 bases and J dropped 7 bases, with 15 bases sitting between them. This chain's CDR3 is CASSVTRGENSPLHF. CDR3 nucleotide sequence: TGTGCCAGCAGCGTCACCCGTGGGGAGAATTCACCCCTCCACTTT.